Listed below are T cell receptor beta chains from one sample, sequenced in a study of identical twins. TCRdb processed the 5' RACE reads anew with MiXCR; each CDR3 protein has one entry. Found here are approximately 410,000 distinct CDR3 sequences, around 18% of them singletons; the top ten hold around 12%. What was sequenced was naive T cells sorted from blood. Receptors originate from a man in his fifties in good health. Each CDR3 is given with its conserved first and last residue. The D gene is left open where the match is weak.

J | V | D | CDR3
TRBJ2-1 | TRBV10-3 | TRBD2 | CAISESIGGRAPVTFF
TRBJ2-2 | TRBV6-1 | TRBD2 | CASSGREGGALAGFRNTGELFF
TRBJ2-1 | TRBV7-2 | TRBD2 | CASSLVSGEYNEQFF
TRBJ2-1 | TRBV20-1 | - | CSARVFNEQFF
TRBJ1-1 | TRBV11-1 | TRBD1 | CASSLHRGTEAFF
TRBJ2-7 | TRBV29-1 | - | CSVEEGTRPHEQYF
TRBJ2-7 | TRBV28 | - | CASSSLTLADPLYEQYF
TRBJ2-1 | TRBV28 | - | CASSFTGISNEQFF
TRBJ2-2 | TRBV2 | - | CASSEQGSTGELFF
TRBJ2-5 | TRBV7-9 | - | CASSLRSLGETQYF
TRBJ1-2 | TRBV5-1 | - | CASSGTVDYGYTF
TRBJ2-7 | TRBV11-2 | - | CASRSTSKYEQYF
TRBJ1-1 | TRBV7-8 | TRBD1 | CASSRPGTGNTEAFF
TRBJ1-5 | TRBV11-2 | - | CASSRGGSDNQPQHF
TRBJ2-1 | TRBV27 | - | CASSLSTGRNEQFF
TRBJ1-5 | TRBV4-1 | - | CASSQDWMSNQPQHF
TRBJ2-7 | TRBV4-1 | - | CASSQEPSYEQYF